The 10 T cell receptor beta chains below all came from one sample that was sequenced in a study of OX40 agonist ivuxolimab in advanced cancers. Clones were read by immunoSEQ multiplex PCR, and TCRdb kept only the in-frame ones, dropping some. The table lists 68,000 or so clones, 86% of them singletons. Sequencing was performed on CD4+ or CD8+ T cells sorted from blood, taken in a trial of the OX40 agonist ivuxolimab. These receptors originate from an adult with an advanced solid tumor such as melanoma, head and neck, liver or kidney cancer.

The CDR3 DNA is TGTGCCAGCAGTTTCGGCGCTGGGGGGACAGGGGTAGATACGCAGTATTTT. It translates to CASSFGAGGTGVDTQYF. The chain is built from TRBV28 and TRBJ2-3; 10 bases match TRBD1. Germline V gene data show CDR1 as MDHEN and CDR2 as SYDVKM. J was trimmed by 5 bases and V by 3 bases; bases with no gene match: 11. There are 17 residues in the CDR3. Complete variable domain (other parts from reference TRBV28 and TRBJ2-3): DVKVTQSSRYLVKRTGEKVFLECVQDMDHENMFWYRQDPGLGLRLIYFSYDVKMKEKGDIPEGYSVSREKKERFSLILESASTNQTSMYLCASSFGAGGTGVDTQYFGPGTRLTVL.

This clone was seen a handful of times. The gene calls are TRBV7-2 and TRBJ2-7; D is ambiguous. The CDR3 is 11 amino acids. Trimming left V 7 bases short and J 7 bases short, with 11 bases between. CDR1 is SGHTA and CDR2 is FQGNSA in the germline V gene. CDR3 amino acids: CASTSRSEQYF. The CDR3 DNA reads as TGTGCCAGCACCTCGCGATCGGAGCAGTACTTC.

This chain uses TRBV2 with TRBJ2-7; a weak D match, TRBD2 (6 bases). Germline V CDR1 and CDR2: SNHLY, FYNNEI. V lost 7 bases and J lost 5, with 21 bases in between. The CDR3 loop spans 15 amino acids. In nucleotides, the CDR3 is TGTGCCAGCACAACTCGGGCGGGGACGGGGAACGAGCAGTACTTC. It specifies CASTTRAGTGNEQYF.

The CDR3 nucleotides are TGTGCCACCCCGGCAGGGGCCAACGTCCTGACTTTC. Amino acid sequence: CATPAGANVLTF. The chain carries TRBV11-2 and TRBJ2-6, with D unclear. The CDR3 is 12 amino acids. V was cut by 10 bases and J by 4 bases, with 8 bases left in between. Germline CDR1 and CDR2: SGHAT and FQNNGV. The variable domain in full, completed from reference TRBV11-2 and TRBJ2-6, reads EAGVAQSPRYKIIEKRQSVAFWCNPISGHATLYWYQQILGQGPKLLIQFQNNGVVDDSQLPKDRFSAERLKGVDSTLKIQPAKLEDSAVYLCATPAGANVLTFGAGSRLTVL.

The chain uses TRBV6-1 and TRBJ2-1; 9 bases fit TRBD2. CDR3 length: 15 amino acids. Germline CDR1 reads MNHNS; CDR2 reads SASEGT. The junction had 1 base not matched to a gene; V was cut back by 2 bases and J by 2 bases. In DNA form, the CDR3 reads TGTGCCAGCAGTGAATCTAGCGGGACCTACAATGAGCAGTTCTTC. Amino acid sequence: CASSESSGTYNEQFF.

This sequence joins TRBV30 and TRBJ1-5, with no clear D. This CDR3 has 15 residues. V was trimmed by 1 base and J by 0 bases, leaving 10 bases between them. CDR1 is GTSNPN and CDR2 is SVGIG in the germline V gene (reference sequence). CDR3 bases: TGTGCCTGGAGTGGGGGAAGGAATAGCAATCAGCCCCAGCATTTT. Its protein product is CAWSGGRNSNQPQHF.

The chain links TRBV18 to TRBJ1-1; possibly TRBD1 for D (6 bases). The V end lost 3 bases, the J end lost 5 bases, and 10 bases lay between the germline ends. CDR3 length equals 13 residues. The germline gives CDR1 KGHSH, CDR2 LQKENI. The CDR3 loop reads CASSPITGTEAFF. CDR3 sequence (DNA): TGTGCCAGCTCACCGATTACAGGGACTGAAGCTTTCTTT.

V usage is TRBV7-9 and J usage is TRBJ1-1; possible D gene TRBD1, 6 bases. The V end was cut by 5 bases, the J end by 9 bases, with 16 bases between. The CDR3 is 13 amino acids. Germline V gene lookup returns CDR1 SEHNR and CDR2 FQNEAQ (reference sequence). In DNA form, the CDR3 reads TGTGCCAGCAGCACCCTGCGGACAGTTAAAGCTTTCTTT. Translated, it gives CASSTLRTVKAFF.

This clone came up once. The J gene is TRBJ1-2, the V gene TRBV5-1, with D unclear. V dropped 4 bases and J dropped 2 bases, with 12 bases sitting between them. CDR3 size: 14 residues. CDR1 and CDR2 from the germline V gene are SGHRS and YFSETQ. This chain's CDR3 is CASSPHGVNYGYTF. The CDR3 DNA is TGCGCCAGCAGCCCACACGGGGTCAACTATGGCTACACCTTC.

The V and J genes are TRBV9 and TRBJ1-6, with D possibly matching TRBD1 (5 bases). The V end lost 3 bases, the J end lost 7 bases, and 11 bases lay between the germline ends. This CDR3 is 14 amino acids long. CDR1 SGDLS and CDR2 YYNGEE come from the germline V gene. CDR3 protein: CASSGGVGNSPLHF. The CDR3 region has the DNA TGTGCCAGCAGCGGAGGGGTCGGGAATTCACCCCTCCACTTT.